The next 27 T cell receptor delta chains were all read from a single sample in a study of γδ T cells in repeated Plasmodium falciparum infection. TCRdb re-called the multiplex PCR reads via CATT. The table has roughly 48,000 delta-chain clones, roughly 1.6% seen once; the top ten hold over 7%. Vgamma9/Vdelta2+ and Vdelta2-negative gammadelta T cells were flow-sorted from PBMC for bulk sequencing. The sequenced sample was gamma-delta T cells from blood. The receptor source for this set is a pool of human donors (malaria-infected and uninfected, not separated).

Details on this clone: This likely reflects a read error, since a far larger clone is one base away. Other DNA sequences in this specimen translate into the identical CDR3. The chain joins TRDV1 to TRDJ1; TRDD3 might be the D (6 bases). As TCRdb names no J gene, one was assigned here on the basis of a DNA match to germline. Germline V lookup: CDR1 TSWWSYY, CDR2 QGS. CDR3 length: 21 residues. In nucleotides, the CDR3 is TGTGCTCTTGGGGAACTAGTACCTCTGGGGTCCTCCAGTCAATGCACCGACAAACTCATCTTT. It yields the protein CALGELVPLGSSSQCTDKLIF.

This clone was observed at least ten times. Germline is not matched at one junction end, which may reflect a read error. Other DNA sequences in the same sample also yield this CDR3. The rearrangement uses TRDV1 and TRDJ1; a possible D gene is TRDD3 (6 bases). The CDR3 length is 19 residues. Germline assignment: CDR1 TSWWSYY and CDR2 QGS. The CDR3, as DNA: TGTGCTCTTGGGTTCCGTAAGGGTCCCTGGGATATTAAGACCGATAAACTAATCTTT. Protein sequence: CALGFRKGPWDIKTDKLIF.

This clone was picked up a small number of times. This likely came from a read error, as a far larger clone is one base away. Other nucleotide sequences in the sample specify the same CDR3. This chain's CDR3 is CACDTLRGWGILHTDKLIF. CDR3 DNA sequence: TGTGCCTGTGACACCCTCCGCGGGTGGGGGATACTCCACACCGACAAACTCATCTTT. V gene TRDV2 combines with J gene TRDJ1, with 10 nucleotides matching TRDD3. The J gene was not available in TCRdb and was assigned here by matching the DNA to germline segments. The CDR3 is 19 residues long. Germline CDR1 and CDR2: GEAIGNYY and EKD.

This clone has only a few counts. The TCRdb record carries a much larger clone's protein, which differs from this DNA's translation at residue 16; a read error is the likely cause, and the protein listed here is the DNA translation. In nucleotides, the CDR3 is TGTGCTCTTAGAGGAGGGGGATACCCTGGGATACTGGAGTACACCGTTAAACTCATCTTT. It translates to CALRGGGYPGILEYTVKLIF. V gene TRDV1 combines with J gene TRDJ1, with TRDD3 matching over 9 bases. TCRdb offers no J gene call, so here the DNA was matched to germline to obtain one. Germline V lookup: CDR1 TSWWSYY, CDR2 QGS. This CDR3 spans 20 amino acids.

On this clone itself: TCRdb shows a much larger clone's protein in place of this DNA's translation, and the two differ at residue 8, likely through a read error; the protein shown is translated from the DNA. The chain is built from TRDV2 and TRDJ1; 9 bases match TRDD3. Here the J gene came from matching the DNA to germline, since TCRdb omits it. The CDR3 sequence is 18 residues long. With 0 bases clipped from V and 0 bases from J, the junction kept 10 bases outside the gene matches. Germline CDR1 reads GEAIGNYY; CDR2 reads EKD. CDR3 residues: CACDTVGSLGEDTDKLIF. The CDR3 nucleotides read TGTGCCTGTGACACCGTGGGCTCACTGGGGGAAGACACCGATAAACTCATCTTT.

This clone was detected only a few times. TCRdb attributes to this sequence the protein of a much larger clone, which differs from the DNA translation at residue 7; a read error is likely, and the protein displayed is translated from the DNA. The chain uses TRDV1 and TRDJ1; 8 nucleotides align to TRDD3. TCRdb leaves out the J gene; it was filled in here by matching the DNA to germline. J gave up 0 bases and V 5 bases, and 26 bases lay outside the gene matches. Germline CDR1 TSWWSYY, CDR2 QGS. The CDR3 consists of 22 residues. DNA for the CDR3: TGTGCTCTTGGGTTTTCCAGCTACACACCCCTGGGGGACCGAACCTACACCGATAAACTCATCTTT. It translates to CALGFSSYTPLGDRTYTDKLIF.

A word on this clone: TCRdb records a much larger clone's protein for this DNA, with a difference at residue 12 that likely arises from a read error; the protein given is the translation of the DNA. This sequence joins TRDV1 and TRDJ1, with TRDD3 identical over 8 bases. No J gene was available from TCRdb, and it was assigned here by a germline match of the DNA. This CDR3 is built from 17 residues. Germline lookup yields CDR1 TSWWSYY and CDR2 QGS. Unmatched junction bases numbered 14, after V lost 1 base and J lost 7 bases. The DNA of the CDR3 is TGTGCTCTTGGGGAACGTTCCTCAAGGGGATACACGGTTAAACTCATCTTT. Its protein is CALGERSSRGYTVKLIF.

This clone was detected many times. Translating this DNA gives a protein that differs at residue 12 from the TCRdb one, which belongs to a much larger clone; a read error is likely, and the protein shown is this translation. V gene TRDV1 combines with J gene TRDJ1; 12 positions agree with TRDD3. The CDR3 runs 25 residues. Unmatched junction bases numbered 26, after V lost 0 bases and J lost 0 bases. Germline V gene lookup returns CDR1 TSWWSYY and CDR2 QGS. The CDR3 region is CALGELFHTLRSPGGYAGYTDKLIF. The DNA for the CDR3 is TGTGCTCTTGGGGAACTGTTTCACACTCTACGATCTCCTGGGGGATACGCGGGGTACACCGATAAACTCATCTTT.

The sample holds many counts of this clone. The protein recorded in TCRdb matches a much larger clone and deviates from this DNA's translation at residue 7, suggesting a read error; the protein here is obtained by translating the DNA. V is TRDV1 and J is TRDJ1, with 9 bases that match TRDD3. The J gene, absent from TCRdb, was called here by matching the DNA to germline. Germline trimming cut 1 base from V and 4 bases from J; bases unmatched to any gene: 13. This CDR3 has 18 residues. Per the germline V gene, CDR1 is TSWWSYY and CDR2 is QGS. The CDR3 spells CALGERSKGDTVVDKLIF. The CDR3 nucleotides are TGTGCTCTTGGGGAACGGTCCAAGGGGGATACTGTCGTCGATAAACTCATCTTT.

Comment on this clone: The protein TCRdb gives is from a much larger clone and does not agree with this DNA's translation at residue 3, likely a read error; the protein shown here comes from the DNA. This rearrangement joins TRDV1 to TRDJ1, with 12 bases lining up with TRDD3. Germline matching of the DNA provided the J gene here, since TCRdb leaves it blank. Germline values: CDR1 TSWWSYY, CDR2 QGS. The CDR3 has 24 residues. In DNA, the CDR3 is TGTGCTCCTGGGGAACGGGCGGTAAGGAACCTAGGCCTACTGGGGGATACTTACACCGATAAACTCATCTTT. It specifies CAPGERAVRNLGLLGDTYTDKLIF.

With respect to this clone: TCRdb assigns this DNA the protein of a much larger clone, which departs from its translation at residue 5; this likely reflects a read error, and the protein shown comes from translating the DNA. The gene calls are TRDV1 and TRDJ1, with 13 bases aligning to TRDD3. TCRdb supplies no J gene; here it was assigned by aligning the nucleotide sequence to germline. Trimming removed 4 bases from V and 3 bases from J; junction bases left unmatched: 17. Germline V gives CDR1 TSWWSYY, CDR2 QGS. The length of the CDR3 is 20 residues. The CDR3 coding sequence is TGTGCTCTTGGGGGACGGTTTAGGTACTGGGGGATACGGTTTCCCGATAAACTCATCTTT. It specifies CALGGRFRYWGIRFPDKLIF.

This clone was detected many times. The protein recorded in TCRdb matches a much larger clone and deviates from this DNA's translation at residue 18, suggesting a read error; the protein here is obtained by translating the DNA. CDR3 nucleotide sequence: TGTGCCTGTGATAAACGCCCTCGTCGGGGGGATACCCCAAACTCGTACACCGCTAAACTCATCTTT. Its protein is CACDKRPRRGDTPNSYTAKLIF. The V and J genes are TRDV2 and TRDJ1, with 9 bases fitting TRDD3. TCRdb lists no J gene, so it was determined here by aligning the DNA to germline. The CDR3 consists of 22 residues. Germline values: CDR1 GEAIGNYY, CDR2 EKD.

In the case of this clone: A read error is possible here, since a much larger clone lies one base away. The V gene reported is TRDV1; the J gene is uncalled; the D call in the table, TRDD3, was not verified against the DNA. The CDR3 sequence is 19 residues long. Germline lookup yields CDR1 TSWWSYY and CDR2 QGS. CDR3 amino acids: CALGGATTGGSFYTDKLIF. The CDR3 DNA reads TGTGCTCTTGGGGGGGCTACGACTGGGGGATCATTCTACACCGATAAACTCATCTTC.

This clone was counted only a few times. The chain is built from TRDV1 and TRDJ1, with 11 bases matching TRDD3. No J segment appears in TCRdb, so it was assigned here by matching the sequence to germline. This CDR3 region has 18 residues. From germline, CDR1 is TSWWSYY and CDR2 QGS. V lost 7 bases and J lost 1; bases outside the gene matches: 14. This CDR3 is CALVIPVLGDICTDKLIF. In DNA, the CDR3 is TGTGCTCTTGTTATTCCCGTACTGGGGGATATCTGCACCGATAAACTCATCTTT.

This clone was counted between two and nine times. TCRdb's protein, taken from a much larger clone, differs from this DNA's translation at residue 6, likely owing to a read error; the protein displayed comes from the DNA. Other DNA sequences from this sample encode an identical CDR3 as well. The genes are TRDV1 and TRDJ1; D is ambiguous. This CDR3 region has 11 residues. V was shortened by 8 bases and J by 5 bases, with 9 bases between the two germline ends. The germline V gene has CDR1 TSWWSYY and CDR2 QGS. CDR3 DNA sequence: TGTGCTCTTTTGGGAGTTGATAAACTCATCTTT. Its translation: CALLGVDKLIF.

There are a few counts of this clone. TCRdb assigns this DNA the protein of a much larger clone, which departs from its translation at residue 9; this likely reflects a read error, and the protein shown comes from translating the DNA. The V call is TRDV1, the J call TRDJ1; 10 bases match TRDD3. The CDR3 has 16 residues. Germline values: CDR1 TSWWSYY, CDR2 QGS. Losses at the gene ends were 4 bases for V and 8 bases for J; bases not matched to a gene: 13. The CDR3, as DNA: TGTGCTCTTGGGGGCCTCCCGAGGAGGGGGATACGCAAACTCATCTTT. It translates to CALGGLPRRGIRKLIF.

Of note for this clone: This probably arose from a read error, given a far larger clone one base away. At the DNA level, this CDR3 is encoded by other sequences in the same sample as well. The CDR3: CACDTVSYSNTDKLIF. For the CDR3, the DNA is TGTGCCTGTGACACCGTCTCATATTCAAACACCGATAAGCTCATCTTT. J gene calling gave no result, while the V gene is TRDV2. There are 16 residues in the CDR3. Germline CDR1 GEAIGNYY, CDR2 EKD.

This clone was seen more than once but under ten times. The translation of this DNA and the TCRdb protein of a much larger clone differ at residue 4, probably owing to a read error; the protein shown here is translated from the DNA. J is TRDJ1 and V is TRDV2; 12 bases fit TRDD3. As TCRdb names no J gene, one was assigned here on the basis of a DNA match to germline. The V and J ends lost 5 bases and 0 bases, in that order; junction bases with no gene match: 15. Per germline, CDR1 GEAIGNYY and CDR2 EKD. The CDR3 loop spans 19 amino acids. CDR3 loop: CACGSQITGGYPDTDKLIF. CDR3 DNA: TGTGCCTGTGGCTCCCAGATTACTGGGGGATACCCTGACACCGATAAACTCATCTTT.

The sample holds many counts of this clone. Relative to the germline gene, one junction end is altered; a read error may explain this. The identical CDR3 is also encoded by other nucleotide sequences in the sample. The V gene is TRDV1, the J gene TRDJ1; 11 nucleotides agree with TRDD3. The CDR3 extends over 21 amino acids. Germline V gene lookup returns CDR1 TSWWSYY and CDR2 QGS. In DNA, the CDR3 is TGTGCTCTTGGGGAACGGTCTCGAGGGCTACCTTCTGGGGGATACACCGATAAGCTCATCTTT. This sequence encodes CALGERSRGLPSGGYTDKLIF.

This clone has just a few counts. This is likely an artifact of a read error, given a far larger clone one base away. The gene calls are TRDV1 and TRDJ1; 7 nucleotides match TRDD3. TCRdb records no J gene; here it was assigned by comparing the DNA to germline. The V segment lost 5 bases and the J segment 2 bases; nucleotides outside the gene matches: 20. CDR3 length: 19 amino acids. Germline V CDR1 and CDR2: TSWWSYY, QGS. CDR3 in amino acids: CALGYALRLGKRETDKLIF. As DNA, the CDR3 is TGTGCTCTTGGGTATGCCCTGCGACTGGGGAAAAGGGAAACCGATAAACTCATCTTT.

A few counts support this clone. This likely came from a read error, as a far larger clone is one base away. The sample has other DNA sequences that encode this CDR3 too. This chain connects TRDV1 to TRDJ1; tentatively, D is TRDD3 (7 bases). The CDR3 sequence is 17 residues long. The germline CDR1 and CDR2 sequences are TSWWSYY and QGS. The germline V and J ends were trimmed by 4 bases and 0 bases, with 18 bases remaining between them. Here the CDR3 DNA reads TGTGCTCTTGGGGTCCTACGTGGGATACTGTACACCGATAAACTCATCTTT. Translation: CALGVLRGILYTDKLIF.

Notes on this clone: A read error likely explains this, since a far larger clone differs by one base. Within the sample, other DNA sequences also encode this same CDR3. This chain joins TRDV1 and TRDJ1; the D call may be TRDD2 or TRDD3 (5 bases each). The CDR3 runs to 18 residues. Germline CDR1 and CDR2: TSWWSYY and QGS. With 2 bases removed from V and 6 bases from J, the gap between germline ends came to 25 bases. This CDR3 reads CALGESPPYVPGVNKLIF. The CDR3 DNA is TGTGCTCTTGGGGAAAGCCCACCCTACGTCCCGGGGGTTAATAAACTCATCTTT.

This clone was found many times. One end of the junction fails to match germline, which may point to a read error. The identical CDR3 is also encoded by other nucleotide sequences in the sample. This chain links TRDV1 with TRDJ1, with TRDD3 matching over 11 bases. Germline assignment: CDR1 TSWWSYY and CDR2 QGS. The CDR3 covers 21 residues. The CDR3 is CALGYVRSQYWGIFRTDKLIF. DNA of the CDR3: TGTGCTCTTGGGTACGTTCGGTCCCAGTACTGGGGGATATTCAGGACCGATAAACTAATCTTT.

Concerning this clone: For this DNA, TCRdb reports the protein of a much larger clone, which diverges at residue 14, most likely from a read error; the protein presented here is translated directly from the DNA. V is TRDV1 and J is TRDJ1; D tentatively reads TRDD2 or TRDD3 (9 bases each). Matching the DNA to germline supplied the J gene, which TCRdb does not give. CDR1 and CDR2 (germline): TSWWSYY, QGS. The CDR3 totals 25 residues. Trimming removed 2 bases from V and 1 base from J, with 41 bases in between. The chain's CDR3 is CALGEKAFLHLPYRGILARTDKLIF. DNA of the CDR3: TGTGCTCTTGGGGAAAAGGCCTTCCTACACCTTCCGTACCGGGGGATACTCGCACGCACCGATAAACTCATCTTT.

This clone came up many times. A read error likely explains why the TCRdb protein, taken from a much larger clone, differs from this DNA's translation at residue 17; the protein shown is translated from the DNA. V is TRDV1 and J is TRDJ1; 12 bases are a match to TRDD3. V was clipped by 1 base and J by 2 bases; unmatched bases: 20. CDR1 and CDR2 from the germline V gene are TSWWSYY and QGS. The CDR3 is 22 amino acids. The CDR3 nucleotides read TGTGCTCTTGGGGAACGCCCACTTCTTCCTACAGCTGGGGGATACGGGACCGATAAACTCATCTTT. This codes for CALGERPLLPTAGGYGTDKLIF.

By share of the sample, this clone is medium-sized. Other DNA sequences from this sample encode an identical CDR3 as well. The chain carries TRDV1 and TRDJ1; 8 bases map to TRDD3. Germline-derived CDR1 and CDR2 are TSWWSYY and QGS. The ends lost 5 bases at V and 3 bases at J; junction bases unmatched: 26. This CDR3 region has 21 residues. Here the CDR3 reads CALGKLGYLERGDIVPDKLIF. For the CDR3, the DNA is TGTGCTCTTGGGAAGCTTGGATATTTAGAGAGGGGGGATATTGTGCCCGATAAACTCATCTTT.

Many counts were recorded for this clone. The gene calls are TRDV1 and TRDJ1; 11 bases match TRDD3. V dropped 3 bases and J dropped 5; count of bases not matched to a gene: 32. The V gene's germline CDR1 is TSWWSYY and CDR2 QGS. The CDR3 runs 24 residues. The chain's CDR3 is CALGDPGRLPLSGGYPRHRDKLIF. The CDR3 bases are TGTGCTCTTGGGGATCCCGGACGCCTTCCCCTGTCTGGGGGATACCCTCGACACCGGGATAAACTCATCTTT.